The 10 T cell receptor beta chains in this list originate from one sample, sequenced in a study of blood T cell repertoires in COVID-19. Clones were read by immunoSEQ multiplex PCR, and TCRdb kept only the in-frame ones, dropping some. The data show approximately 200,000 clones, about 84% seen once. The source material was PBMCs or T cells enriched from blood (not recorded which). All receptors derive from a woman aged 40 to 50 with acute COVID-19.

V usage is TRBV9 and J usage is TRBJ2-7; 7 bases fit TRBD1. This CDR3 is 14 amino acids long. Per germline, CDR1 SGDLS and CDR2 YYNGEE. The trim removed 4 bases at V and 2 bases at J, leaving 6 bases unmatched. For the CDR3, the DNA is TGTGCCAGCAGCACCGGGACAGCAACCTACGAGCAGTACTTC. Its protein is CASSTGTATYEQYF.

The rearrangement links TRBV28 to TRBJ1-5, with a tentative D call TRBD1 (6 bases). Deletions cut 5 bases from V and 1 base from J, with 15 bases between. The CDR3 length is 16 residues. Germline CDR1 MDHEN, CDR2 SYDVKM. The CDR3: CASSPSQGMSNQPQHF. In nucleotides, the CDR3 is TGTGCCAGCAGTCCATCCCAGGGGATGAGCAATCAGCCCCAGCATTTT.

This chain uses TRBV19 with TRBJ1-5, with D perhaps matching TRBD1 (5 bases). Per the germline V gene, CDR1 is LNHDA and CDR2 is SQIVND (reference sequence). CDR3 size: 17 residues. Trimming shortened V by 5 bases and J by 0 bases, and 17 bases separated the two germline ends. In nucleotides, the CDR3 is TGTGCCAGTAGTCCCGGGACCGCGGGAAGTAGCAATCAGCCCCAGCATTTT. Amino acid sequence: CASSPGTAGSSNQPQHF. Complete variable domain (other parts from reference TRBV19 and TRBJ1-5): DGGITQSPKYLFRKEGQNVTLSCEQNLNHDAMYWYRQDPGQGLRLIYYSQIVNDFQKGDIAEGYSVSREKKESFPLTVTSAQKNPTAFYLCASSPGTAGSSNQPQHFGDGTRLSIL.

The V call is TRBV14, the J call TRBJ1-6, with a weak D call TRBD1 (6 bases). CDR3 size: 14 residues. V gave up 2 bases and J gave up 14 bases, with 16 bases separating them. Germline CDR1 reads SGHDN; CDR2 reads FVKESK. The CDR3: CASSQTIAGTTLHF. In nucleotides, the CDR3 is TGTGCCAGCAGCCAAACAATTGCCGGGACAACCCTCCACTTT.

The CDR3 DNA reads as TGTGCCAGCAGTTTGGAGAGGAATCAGCCCCAGCATTTT. It encodes CASSLERNQPQHF. The chain combines TRBV27 with TRBJ1-5, with no clear D. V lost 3 bases and J 4 bases, leaving 7 bases between the germline ends. CDR1 is MNHEY, CDR2 SMNVEV, per germline (reference sequence). The CDR3 covers 13 residues.

The CDR3 DNA reads TGTGCCAGTAGTCCGACCGGGACAGGGGCCTACTATGGCTACACCTTC. Protein sequence: CASSPTGTGAYYGYTF. The genes are TRBV19 and TRBJ1-2; 10 bases are shared with TRBD1. V lost 5 bases, J lost 3 bases, and 9 bases stayed unmatched. The germline V gene has CDR1 LNHDA and CDR2 SQIVND (reference sequence). This CDR3 region has 16 residues. Looking up the rest from reference TRBV19 and TRBJ1-2 gives the full variable domain: DGGITQSPKYLFRKEGQNVTLSCEQNLNHDAMYWYRQDPGQGLRLIYYSQIVNDFQKGDIAEGYSVSREKKESFPLTVTSAQKNPTAFYLCASSPTGTGAYYGYTFGSGTRLTVV.

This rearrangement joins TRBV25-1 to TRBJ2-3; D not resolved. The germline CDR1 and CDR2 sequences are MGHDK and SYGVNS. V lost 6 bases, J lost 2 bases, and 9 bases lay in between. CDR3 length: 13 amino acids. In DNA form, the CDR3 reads TGTGCCAGCAGCCCTCCGTTCACAGATACGCAGTATTTT. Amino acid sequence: CASSPPFTDTQYF.

CDR3 region: CSAGGVYEQYF. The CDR3, as DNA: TGCAGTGCTGGGGGGGTCTACGAGCAGTACTTC. This chain connects TRBV20-1 to TRBJ2-7; 7 bases are a match to TRBD2. Germline values: CDR1 DFQATT, CDR2 SNEGSKA (reference sequence). This CDR3 comprises 11 residues. Losses at the gene ends were 5 bases for V and 3 bases for J; bases not matched to a gene: 1.

The CDR3 region has the DNA TGTGCCAGCAGCTCAGGGGAAAAAATCTACGAGCAGTACTTC. Protein sequence: CASSSGEKIYEQYF. This sequence joins TRBV7-6 and TRBJ2-7; perhaps TRBD1 as D (6 bases). The CDR3 runs 14 residues. The V end lost 4 bases, the J end lost 3 bases, and 13 bases lay between the germline ends. Germline assignment: CDR1 SGHVS and CDR2 FNYEAQ. The full variable domain, with the rest looked up from reference TRBV7-6 and TRBJ2-7, is GAGVSQSPRYKVTKRGQDVALRCDPISGHVSLYWYRQALGQGPEFLTYFNYEAQQDKSGLPNDRFSAERPEGSISTLTIQRTEQRDSAMYRCASSSGEKIYEQYFGPGTRLTVT.

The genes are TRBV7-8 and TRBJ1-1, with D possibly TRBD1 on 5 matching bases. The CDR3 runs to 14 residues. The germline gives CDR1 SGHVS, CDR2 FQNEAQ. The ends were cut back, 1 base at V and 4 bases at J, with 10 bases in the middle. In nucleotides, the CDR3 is TGTGCCAGCAGCTTAGGACAGATGGGCACTGAAGCTTTCTTT. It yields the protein CASSLGQMGTEAFF. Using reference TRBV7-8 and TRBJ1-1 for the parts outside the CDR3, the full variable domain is GAGVSQSPRYKVAKRGQDVALRCDPISGHVSLFWYQQALGQGPEFLTYFQNEAQLDKSGLPSDRFFAERPEGSVSTLKIQRTQQEDSAVYLCASSLGQMGTEAFFGQGTRLTVV.